These 11 T cell receptor beta chains were sequenced from one sample in a study of T cells in tuberculosis. The protocol was immunoSEQ multiplex PCR, while the TCRdb copy is restricted to in-frame clones and leaves out a portion. This table holds fewer than 35,000 clones, 86% found once. The time point denotes: new active TB diagnosis, blood taken before or within 7 days of starting treatment. Sequences were derived from PBMCs, sampled at tuberculosis diagnosis. Receptors originate from an adult with tuberculosis.

This chain links TRBV4-1 with TRBJ2-6; 14 nucleotides align to TRBD2. Germline CDR1 and CDR2: MGHRA and YSYEKL. J gave up 3 bases and V 5 bases, and 3 bases lay outside the gene matches. The CDR3 consists of 17 residues. In DNA form, the CDR3 reads TGCGCCAGCAGCAAGACTAGCGGGAGGGTTGGGGCCAACGTCCTGACTTTC. Its protein is CASSKTSGRVGANVLTF.

The CDR3 coding sequence is TGTGCCAGCAGACGACAGGAGAGTTTTGGGTATGGCTACACCTTC. Its protein is CASRRQESFGYGYTF. The rearrangement links TRBV27 to TRBJ1-2, with D perhaps TRBD1 (6 bases). V dropped 6 bases and J dropped 5 bases, with 19 bases sitting between them. Germline lookup yields CDR1 MNHEY and CDR2 SMNVEV (reference sequence). The CDR3 is made up of 15 amino acids.

This clone was seen a single time. This sequence joins TRBV25-1 and TRBJ2-7; 7 bases are shared with TRBD1. V was clipped by 3 bases and J by 8 bases; unmatched bases: 4. Germline CDR1 and CDR2: MGHDK and SYGVNS. This CDR3 contains 12 residues. The CDR3 bases are TGTGCCAGCAGTGACCAGGGGGTTCAGCAGTACTTC. This gives the protein CASSDQGVQQYF.

The CDR3 reads CASSLGSGEAFF. The CDR3 DNA sequence: TGTGCCAGCAGCTTAGGGTCGGGGGAGGCTTTCTTT. The chain is built from TRBV11-3 and TRBJ1-1, with D maybe TRBD1 (5 bases). Germline CDR1 and CDR2: SGHNT and YENEEA. This CDR3 spans 12 amino acids. Deletions cut 1 base from V and 11 bases from J, with 11 bases between.

The V call is TRBV7-3, the J call TRBJ2-7, with D possibly TRBD2 on 6 matching bases. The CDR3 length is 14 residues. Germline CDR1 is SGHTA and CDR2 is FQGTGA. Trimming left V 1 base short and J 0 bases short, with 7 bases between. The CDR3 coding sequence is TGTGCCAGCAGCTTAAGCGGGACCTCCTACGAGCAGTACTTC. It is translated as CASSLSGTSYEQYF.

CDR3 coding DNA: TGTGCCAGCAGTGAACCCCCTTCTGGGGCCAACGTCCTGACTTTC. Translation: CASSEPPSGANVLTF. The chain links TRBV2 to TRBJ2-6, with D hard to call. V was pared by 2 bases and J by 1 base, with 6 bases between. The CDR3 has 15 residues. Germline CDR1 SNHLY, CDR2 FYNNEI.

The V and J genes are TRBV6-1 and TRBJ2-1; 9 bases are shared with TRBD2. Unmatched junction bases numbered 4, after V lost 4 bases and J lost 6 bases. The CDR3 has 14 amino acids. Germline V CDR1 and CDR2: MNHNS, SASEGT. The CDR3 sequence is CASSASGRSNEQFF. The CDR3 DNA reads as TGTGCCAGCAGTGCAAGCGGGAGGAGCAATGAGCAGTTCTTC.

CDR3: CASSEVSGYTF. The CDR3, as DNA: TGTGCCAGCAGTGAAGTATCTGGCTACACCTTC. The rearrangement joins TRBV25-1 to TRBJ1-2; the D is unclear. This CDR3 spans 11 amino acids. V was trimmed by 2 bases and J by 7 bases, leaving 5 bases between them. Germline V gene lookup returns CDR1 MGHDK and CDR2 SYGVNS.

The chain employs TRBV2 and TRBJ2-2; 9 bases are shared with TRBD2. CDR1 is SNHLY and CDR2 is FYNNEI in the germline V gene. This CDR3 is 16 amino acids long. V was pared by 4 bases and J by 7 bases, with 10 bases of the junction left unmatched. CDR3 residues: CASSGALAGSSGELFF. CDR3 DNA: TGTGCCAGCAGTGGGGCCCTAGCGGGGTCGAGCGGGGAGCTGTTTTTT.

V usage is TRBV9 and J usage is TRBJ2-7, with D tentatively TRBD2 (6 bases). The CDR3 is made up of 15 amino acids. Trimming shortened V by 5 bases and J by 0 bases, and 15 bases separated the two germline ends. Germline lookup yields CDR1 SGDLS and CDR2 YYNGEE. The CDR3 spells CASSAGSLSSYEQYF. Here the CDR3 DNA reads TGTGCCAGCAGTGCCGGGAGCTTGAGCTCCTACGAGCAGTACTTC.

This clone was found once. The chain recombines TRBV2 with TRBJ2-7; maybe TRBD1 (5 bases). The germline V gene encodes CDR1 SNHLY and CDR2 FYNNEI. The CDR3 runs to 13 residues. V was pared by 6 bases and J by 6 bases, with 15 bases between. The CDR3 is CASRSPPQGEQYF. The CDR3 DNA follows: TGTGCCAGCAGGAGCCCCCCCCAGGGCGAGCAGTACTTC.